Presented here are 31 T cell receptor beta chains from one specimen sequenced in a study of CXCR3-negative and CXCR3-positive naive CD8 T cells. Study-wide points: Comparison of naive cells showed more hydrophobic TRB CDR3s in CXCR3-positive than in CXCR3-negative naive cells.

The authors made the TRB cDNA libraries by 5' RACE using UMI labels. TCRdb derives one entry per CDR3 protein from the 5' RACE reads, leaving out DNA. The sample holds tens of thousands of distinct CDR3 sequences. These receptors' antigens are unknown. Sample: naive CXCR3+ CD8+ T cells from blood. Subset in this sample: CD45RO-CCR7+CD27+CD95- naive CD8+ T cells expressing CXCR3 (TNR3+). The origin of the receptors is a human donor in good health. Some clones in this sample may be carry-over from other donors' samples.

This rearrangement joins TRBV10-3 to TRBJ2-1; TCRdb picks TRBD2, but there is no DNA to check that call. CDR1 and CDR2 from the germline V gene are ENHRY and SYGVKD. This CDR3 is built from 15 residues. The CDR3 protein is CAITAGAGGTNEQFF.

J is TRBJ1-2 and V is TRBV5-1. CDR1 is SGHRS and CDR2 is YFSETQ in the germline V gene. The CDR3 contains 13 residues. CDR3 sequence reads: CASSQDTGNGYTF.

The chain carries TRBV7-9 and TRBJ2-5; there is no DNA to check the TCRdb D call of TRBD1. The CDR3 contains 15 residues. Looked up from germline, CDR1 is SEHNR and CDR2 is FQNEAQ (reference sequence). The chain's CDR3 is CASSFGDRGVETQYF.

The chain uses TRBV20-1 and TRBJ2-7; without DNA, the TCRdb call of TRBD2 cannot be checked. From germline, CDR1 is DFQATT and CDR2 SNEGSKA (reference sequence). This CDR3 has 14 residues. The CDR3: CSARPKQEGYEQYF.

The chain uses TRBV18 and TRBJ1-1; absent DNA, TCRdb's TRBD1 call cannot be checked. Germline V gene data show CDR1 as KGHSH and CDR2 as LQKENI. CDR3 size: 14 residues. The CDR3 loop reads CASFQGSGGTEAFF.

The chain recombines TRBV7-9 with TRBJ2-5. CDR1 is SEHNR, CDR2 FQNEAQ, per germline (reference sequence). This CDR3 region has 14 residues. This CDR3 reads CASSFESSRETQYF.

The V call is TRBV20-1, the J call TRBJ2-5; TCRdb's D call of TRBD2 is untestable without DNA. The germline V gene encodes CDR1 DFQATT and CDR2 SNEGSKA (reference sequence). The CDR3 is made up of 14 amino acids. The CDR3: CSAISGRAPETQYF.

The chain is built from TRBV4-2 and TRBJ1-2. The CDR3 sequence is 15 residues long. Germline loops: CDR1 LGHNA, CDR2 YNFKEQ. The CDR3 sequence: CASSQGQSYSYGYTF.

This rearrangement joins TRBV6-1 to TRBJ1-2; TCRdb's D gene call, TRBD1, goes unchecked for lack of DNA. This CDR3 is 13 amino acids long. Germline values: CDR1 MNHNS, CDR2 SASEGT. This CDR3 is CASSPGQDYGYTF.

This chain uses TRBV3-1 with TRBJ2-5; checking the TCRdb D call of TRBD2 is not possible without DNA. Germline CDR1 is LGHDT and CDR2 is YNNKEL (reference sequence). The CDR3 is made up of 18 amino acids. The CDR3: CASSPGLAGATHKETQYF.

This chain links TRBV11-2 with TRBJ2-1. Germline V gene lookup returns CDR1 SGHAT and CDR2 FQNNGV. This CDR3 is 14 amino acids long. The CDR3 here is CASSLGLSYNEQFF.

The chain has TRBV28 and TRBJ2-2. CDR3 length: 14 residues. Germline loops: CDR1 MDHEN, CDR2 SYDVKM. CDR3 region: CASSILVGPGELFF.

The V call is TRBV20-1, the J call TRBJ1-2; without DNA, the TCRdb call of TRBD1 cannot be checked. This CDR3 comprises 11 residues. Germline CDR1 is DFQATT and CDR2 is SNEGSKA (reference sequence). The CDR3 sequence: CRKQVNYGYTF.

The chain combines TRBV12-3 or TRBV12-4 with TRBJ2-2; TCRdb's assignment of TRBD1 cannot be checked, as there is no DNA. This CDR3 has 14 amino acids. This CDR3 is CASSATDNTGELFF.

This chain links TRBV4-1 with TRBJ1-1; TCRdb returns TRBD1, unconfirmable since there is no DNA. The CDR3 runs to 13 residues. CDR1 and CDR2 (germline): MGHRA, YSYEKL. CDR3 region: CASSPQTGLEAFF.

The rearrangement uses TRBV28 and TRBJ2-2; TCRdb indicates TRBD1, and absent DNA this call remains unverified. The CDR3 is 14 residues long. In germline, CDR1 is MDHEN, CDR2 SYDVKM. CDR3 residues: CASKGGSSTGELFF.

V usage is TRBV7-8 and J usage is TRBJ2-7; the TCRdb call, TRBD1, lacks DNA for checking. Looked up from germline, CDR1 is SGHVS and CDR2 is FQNEAQ. The CDR3 sequence is 15 residues long. The CDR3 reads CASSSVQGSSYEQYF.

V is TRBV3-1 and J is TRBJ2-3. Germline CDR1 is LGHDT and CDR2 is YNNKEL (reference sequence). CDR3 length equals 15 residues. CDR3 amino acids: CASSQAELAQDTQYF.

The rearrangement joins TRBV28 to TRBJ1-1. The CDR3 consists of 13 residues. CDR1 and CDR2 (germline): MDHEN, SYDVKM. This CDR3 is CASSLTQNTEAFF.

J is TRBJ1-4 and V is TRBV15. This CDR3 has 14 amino acids. Germline loops: CDR1 LNHNV, CDR2 YYDKDF (reference sequence). The CDR3: CATSSSRRLEKLFF.

The rearrangement uses TRBV14 and TRBJ2-7; TCRdb lists TRBD1, though no DNA is available to test this call. The CDR3 totals 12 residues. Germline lookup yields CDR1 SGHDN and CDR2 FVKESK. CDR3 sequence reads: CASSQDPPGQYF.

This chain joins TRBV6-2 or TRBV6-3 and TRBJ1-5. CDR1 is MNHEY and CDR2 is SVGEGT in the germline V gene. There are 13 residues in the CDR3. The CDR3 loop is CANNPLDGQPQHF.

The genes are TRBV7-9 and TRBJ2-5. CDR1 SEHNR and CDR2 FQNEAQ come from the germline V gene (reference sequence). The CDR3 is 13 amino acids. This CDR3 is CASSLSTKETQYF.

V usage is TRBV6-2 or TRBV6-3 and J usage is TRBJ2-1; the D call from TCRdb, TRBD2, cannot be confirmed without DNA. The CDR3 covers 17 residues. Germline V gene lookup returns CDR1 MNHEY and CDR2 SVGEGT. The CDR3: CASSYGAGGGSYNEQFF.

V gene TRBV7-2 combines with J gene TRBJ2-1. Germline lookup yields CDR1 SGHTA and CDR2 FQGNSA. The CDR3 extends over 12 amino acids. The CDR3 loop reads CASSLLSGMKFF.

The chain has TRBV6-2 or TRBV6-3 and TRBJ2-1. The V gene's germline CDR1 is MNHEY and CDR2 SVGEGT. The CDR3 contains 12 residues. CDR3 in amino acids: CASKVRGNEQFF.

V is TRBV28 and J is TRBJ2-5; as DNA is missing, the TRBD2 call by TCRdb cannot be tested. Per the germline V gene, CDR1 is MDHEN and CDR2 is SYDVKM. The CDR3 consists of 16 residues. The CDR3 loop is CASSFSRPSGQETQYF.

The genes are TRBV11-2 and TRBJ2-4; TCRdb's D call, TRBD1, is unchecked because there is no DNA. This CDR3 comprises 16 residues. Germline V gene data show CDR1 as SGHAT and CDR2 as FQNNGV. The CDR3 sequence is CASSKRQGAAGLIQYF.

This chain links TRBV29-1 with TRBJ2-2. The CDR3 consists of 11 residues. CDR1 and CDR2 from the germline V gene are SQVTM and ANQGSEA. CDR3 amino acids: CSVDFVGELFF.

The rearrangement uses TRBV7-9 and TRBJ1-2; without DNA, the TCRdb call of TRBD1 cannot be checked. This CDR3 comprises 13 residues. CDR1 is SEHNR, CDR2 FQNEAQ, per germline (reference sequence). The CDR3 spells CASSFGRNYGSTF.

The chain joins TRBV30 to TRBJ2-5; no DNA is available, so the TRBD2 call from TCRdb remains unchecked. This CDR3 is built from 17 residues. CDR1 and CDR2 (germline): GTSNPN, SVGIG (reference sequence). CDR3 protein: CAWTGLAGDPYQETQYF.